The entry below describes one TCR beta chain. The antigen is not known. This sample is part of a study of T cell responses to AZD1222 COVID-19 vaccine. Whole-study findings and limits: The breadth and depth of Spike-specific TCRs increased once two AZD1222 doses had been given.

Data came from immunoSEQ multiplex PCR; TCRdb stores just in-frame clones and leaves some out. The data contain some 250,000 clones, almost 95% of them seen just once; the ten biggest clones take up less than 0.6%. This clonotype originated in an adult who received the AZD1222 COVID-19 vaccine. The sample was peripheral blood, taken 28 days after the second AZD1222 dose.

Here the CDR3 reads CASREQGAGYGYTF. The CDR3 DNA reads as TGTGCCAGCAGGGAACAGGGGGCAGGCTATGGCTACACCTTC. The chain links TRBV28 to TRBJ1-2; 9 bases agree with TRBD1. CDR1 is MDHEN and CDR2 is SYDVKM in the germline V gene. Unmatched junction bases numbered 6, after V lost 6 bases and J lost 4 bases. CDR3 size: 14 residues.